These T cell receptor beta chains were read from a single sample in a study of shared clonotypes between healthy human individuals. Sequenced by immunoSEQ multiplex PCR; TCRdb stores in-frame clones only, minus some. Of about 2.5 million clones in the sample, around 90% were seen once. Sequencing was done on a sample of naive CD4+ T cells from PBMCs. All receptors derive from a man aged 18 to 29 in good health. Some clones in this sample may be carry-over from other donors' samples. Each CDR3 is given without its conserved first and last residue. D genes are given only for firm matches.

D gene: TRBD1
V gene: TRBV28
CDR3 protein: ASTKTGARGYT

D gene: TRBD1
V gene: TRBV10-3
CDR3 protein: AISGLRDSPHGEQF

D gene: NA
V gene: TRBV5-4
CDR3 protein: ASSHLENEQF

D gene: NA
V gene: TRBV30
CDR3 protein: ALGGAGYT

D gene: NA
V gene: TRBV19
CDR3 protein: ASSIPSSGANVLT

D gene: NA
V gene: TRBV5-1
CDR3 protein: ASNLEGAGYGYT

D gene: NA
V gene: TRBV29-1
CDR3 protein: SVEVLGLTDTQY

D gene: NA
V gene: TRBV4-1
CDR3 protein: ASSQDLGSAGNTIY

D gene: NA
V gene: TRBV11-3
CDR3 protein: ASSLDSGTPRGELF

D gene: NA
V gene: TRBV19
CDR3 protein: ASSRGDIQY

D gene: NA
V gene: TRBV30
CDR3 protein: AWSSQGPYEQY

D gene: TRBD2
V gene: TRBV25-1
CDR3 protein: ASSRLAESTDTQY

D gene: NA
V gene: TRBV19
CDR3 protein: ASSWGETEAF

D gene: NA
V gene: TRBV7-2
CDR3 protein: ASSLVRVGRSGYT

D gene: NA
V gene: TRBV7-2
CDR3 protein: ASSFRGETQY

D gene: TRBD1
V gene: TRBV5-1
CDR3 protein: ASSGTGGSFGNTIY

D gene: NA
V gene: TRBV7-3
CDR3 protein: ASSSGITGELF

D gene: TRBD1
V gene: TRBV19
CDR3 protein: ASTHGAGQGSEKLF

D gene: NA
V gene: TRBV6-6
CDR3 protein: ASRLEGGPYNEQF

D gene: TRBD1
V gene: TRBV5-4
CDR3 protein: ASSLTGDPTEAF

D gene: NA
V gene: TRBV6-6
CDR3 protein: ATRASKWENTEAF

D gene: TRBD2
V gene: TRBV4-1
CDR3 protein: ASSPYDGGRAGEQF

D gene: NA
V gene: TRBV5-1
CDR3 protein: ASSYTGQGRGLAYNEQF